Reported below is one TCR beta chain. In the authors' workflow: Amplification from reference gene primers served as the basis for estimated nucleated cell counts. Profiling relied on immunoSEQ multiplex PCR, and the TCRdb table lists in-frame clones only, not all of them. D and trimming come from the DNA, and the V and J calls and clone size come from that table. The profile shows some 73,000 clones, 65% to 85% of them singletons. These data originate in a study of blood T cell repertoires in COVID-19. Study at large: Acute and convalescent COVID-19 samples came from the United States, Italy and Spain. Sample material is recorded as cDNA or gDNA derived from T cells, B-cell-depleted T cells, or PBMCs.

V lost 4 bases, J lost 3 bases, and 18 bases stayed unmatched. CDR1 is LGHDT and CDR2 is YNNKEL in the germline V gene (reference sequence). This CDR3 has 20 amino acids. This TCR was recovered from a human donor in a cohort sampled during active COVID-19. J is TRBJ1-4 and V is TRBV3-1 (or the pseudogene TRBV3-2), with TRBD1 identical over 9 bases. The material sequenced was peripheral blood. CDR3 in amino acids: CASSPDWGTGPLGANEKLFF. The CDR3 DNA reads as TGTGCCAGCAGCCCCGACTGGGGGACAGGGCCCCTTGGGGCTAATGAAAAACTGTTTTTT.